This T cell receptor beta chain was found in a study of neoadjuvant anti-PD-1 for oral cavity cancer. Study outcomes and limitations: After neoadjuvant nivolumab, PBMC T cell clonality was significantly higher in non-responders than responders. Treg/Th17 ratio rose with pretreatment blood and fell with post-treatment tumor TCRbeta clonality.

Time point given: after neoadjuvant nivolumab, at surgical resection. PBMCs were not maintained or expanded in culture before analysis. The V end was cut by 9 bases, the J end by 2 bases, with 14 bases between. The germline CDR1 and CDR2 sequences are LNHNV and YYDKDF (reference sequence). The CDR3 consists of 14 residues. PBMC libraries mostly used approximately 0.5 ug of input genomic DNA, with six replicates per sample. Method: immunoSEQ multiplex PCR; TCRdb's copy keeps in-frame clones and lacks some. The sample holds some 30,000 clones, about 77% seen once. The table lists this clone with a count of one. Its antigen is still unknown.

Specimen: PBMCs, collected after nivolumab (anti-PD-1) treatment. The sequence derives from a person aged 35-79 years with oral cavity squamous cell carcinoma. V gene TRBV15 combines with J gene TRBJ1-5; the D is unclear. The DNA for the CDR3 is TGTGCCACTGGGCCAGGTGACGGCAATCAGCCCCAGCATTTT. Protein: CATGPGDGNQPQHF.